This TCR beta chain was sequenced for a study of blood T cells in healthy people across ages. The ends were cut back, 4 bases at V and 4 bases at J, with 11 bases in the middle. CDR1 is SGHRS, CDR2 YFSETQ, per germline. This CDR3 contains 14 residues. Next came a second PCR, run for about 6 to 11 cycles, which used a sample-barcoded 5' primer along with a J-beta primer mix. MiXCR, applied by TCRdb to the 5' RACE reads, yields one record per CDR3 protein. The table records 850,000 to 1,000,000 distinct CDR3 sequences, approximately 49% of them present only once. This clonotype was seen once. The receptor was isolated from a man aged 25 to 40 in good health. Material: blood. This chain connects TRBV5-1 to TRBJ2-2; D not resolved. CDR3 DNA sequence: TGCGCCAGCAGCCCCCTCTCCGTCACCGGGGAGCTGTTTTTT. Its translation is CASSPLSVTGELFF.